This is a list of T cell receptor beta chains from one sample in a study of cytomegalovirus exposure and HLA in healthy donors. Method: immunoSEQ multiplex PCR; TCRdb's copy keeps in-frame clones and lacks some. The repertoire holds 55,000 to 80,000 clones, roughly 78% seen once, with roughly 2% in the top ten. Sequencing was carried out using PBMCs. The receptors were gathered from a man younger than 35 in good health and CMV-seronegative. Each CDR3 is given with its conserved first and last residue. Each record gives: CDR3 protein, CDR3 DNA, D gene, J gene, V gene, clone size. A D gene is named only where the DNA matches it firmly. Clone size is not always given. Where it is, it says once, few, many or a class for expanded clones.

CDR3aa: CASSPPSSGGKGEKLFF; CDR3nt: TGTGCCAGCAGCCCACCATCCAGTGGGGGGAAAGGGGAAAAACTGTTTTTT; d_gene: NA; j_gene: TRBJ1-4; v_gene: TRBV9; abundance: NA
CDR3aa: CASSRSDNRWANYGYTF; CDR3nt: TGTGCCAGTAGTAGATCGGACAACCGTTGGGCTAACTATGGCTACACCTTC; d_gene: NA; j_gene: TRBJ1-2; v_gene: TRBV19; abundance: few
CDR3aa: CSSSTHTGELFF; CDR3nt: TGTTCCAGCAGCACTCACACCGGGGAGCTGTTTTTT; d_gene: NA; j_gene: TRBJ2-2; v_gene: TRBV7-9; abundance: NA
CDR3aa: CASSLGVGVTQPQHF; CDR3nt: TGTGCCAGCAGCCTAGGGGTGGGAGTTACTCAGCCCCAGCATTTT; d_gene: NA; j_gene: TRBJ1-5; v_gene: TRBV7-9; abundance: NA
CDR3aa: CASSLSRVQPQHF; CDR3nt: TGTGCCAGCAGCTTATCGCGAGTTCAGCCCCAGCATTTT; d_gene: NA; j_gene: TRBJ1-5; v_gene: TRBV7-2; abundance: few
CDR3aa: CASSPRGNSNQPQHF; CDR3nt: TGTGCCAGCTCACCTAGGGGGAATAGCAATCAGCCCCAGCATTTT; d_gene: NA; j_gene: TRBJ1-5; v_gene: TRBV18; abundance: NA
CDR3aa: CASSRDNTYEQYF; CDR3nt: TGTGCCAGCAGCCGGGACAACACCTACGAGCAGTACTTC; d_gene: NA; j_gene: TRBJ2-7; v_gene: TRBV7-9; abundance: NA
CDR3aa: CASSLALLVGQDEETQYF; CDR3nt: TGTGCCAGCAGCTTAGCTCTATTGGTGGGACAGGACGAAGAGACCCAGTACTTC; d_gene: TRBD1; j_gene: TRBJ2-5; v_gene: TRBV7-2; abundance: once
CDR3aa: CASSWDRAGELFF; CDR3nt: TGTGCCAGCAGCTGGGACAGGGCCGGGGAGCTGTTTTTT; d_gene: TRBD1; j_gene: TRBJ2-2; v_gene: TRBV5-8; abundance: NA
CDR3aa: CASSVGDWRWTSGTDEQFF; CDR3nt: TGTGCCAGCAGCGTAGGGGATTGGAGGTGGACTAGCGGGACAGATGAGCAGTTCTTC; d_gene: TRBD2; j_gene: TRBJ2-1; v_gene: TRBV9; abundance: NA
CDR3aa: CASSFKTRLAEYNEQFF; CDR3nt: TGTGCCAGCAGCTTTAAAACCCGACTAGCGGAGTACAATGAGCAGTTCTTC; d_gene: TRBD2; j_gene: TRBJ2-1; v_gene: TRBV7-9; abundance: NA
CDR3aa: CASSAQDRLKYQPQHF; CDR3nt: TGTGCCAGCAGTGCCCAGGACAGGCTCAAATATCAGCCCCAGCATTTT; d_gene: TRBD1; j_gene: TRBJ1-5; v_gene: TRBV6-1; abundance: NA
CDR3aa: CASSEQSGESDTQYF; CDR3nt: TGTGCCAGCAGTGAACAGAGCGGGGAATCAGATACGCAGTATTTT; d_gene: TRBD2; j_gene: TRBJ2-3; v_gene: TRBV6-1; abundance: NA
CDR3aa: CASSPGGNTEAFF; CDR3nt: TGTGCCAGCAGCCCGGGGGGGAACACTGAAGCTTTCTTT; d_gene: NA; j_gene: TRBJ1-1; v_gene: TRBV7-3; abundance: NA